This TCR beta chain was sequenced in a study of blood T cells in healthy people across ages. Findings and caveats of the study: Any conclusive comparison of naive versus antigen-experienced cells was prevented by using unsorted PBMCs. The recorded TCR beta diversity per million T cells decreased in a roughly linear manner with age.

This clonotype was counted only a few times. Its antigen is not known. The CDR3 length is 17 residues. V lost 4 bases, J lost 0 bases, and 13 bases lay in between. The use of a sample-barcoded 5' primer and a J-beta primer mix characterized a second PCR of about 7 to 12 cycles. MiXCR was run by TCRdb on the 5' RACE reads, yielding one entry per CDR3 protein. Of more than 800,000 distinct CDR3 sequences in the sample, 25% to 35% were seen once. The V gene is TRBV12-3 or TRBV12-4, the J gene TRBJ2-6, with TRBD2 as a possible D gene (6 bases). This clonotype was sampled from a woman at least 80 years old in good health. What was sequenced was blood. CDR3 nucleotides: TGTGCCAGCAGTTGGTGGAGGGGCGACTCTGGGGCCAACGTCCTGACTTTC. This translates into CASSWWRGDSGANVLTF.